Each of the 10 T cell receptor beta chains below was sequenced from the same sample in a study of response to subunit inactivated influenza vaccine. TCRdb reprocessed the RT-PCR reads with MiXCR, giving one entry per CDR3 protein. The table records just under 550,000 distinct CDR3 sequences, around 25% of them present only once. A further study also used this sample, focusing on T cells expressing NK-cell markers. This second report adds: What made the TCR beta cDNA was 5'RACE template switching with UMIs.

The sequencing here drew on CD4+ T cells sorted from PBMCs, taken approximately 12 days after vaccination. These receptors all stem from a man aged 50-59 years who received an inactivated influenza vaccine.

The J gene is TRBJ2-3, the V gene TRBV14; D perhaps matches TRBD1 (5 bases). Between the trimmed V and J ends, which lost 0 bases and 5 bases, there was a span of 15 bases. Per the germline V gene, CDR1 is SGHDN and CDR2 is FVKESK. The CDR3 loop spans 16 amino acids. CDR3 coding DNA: TGTGCCAGCAGCCAAGATATCAGGGTCCGAAGAGATACGCAGTATTTT. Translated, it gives CASSQDIRVRRDTQYF.

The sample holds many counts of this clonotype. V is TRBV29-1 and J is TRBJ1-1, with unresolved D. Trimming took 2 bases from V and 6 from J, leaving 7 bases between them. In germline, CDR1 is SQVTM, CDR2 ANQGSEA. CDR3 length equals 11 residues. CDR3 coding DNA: TGCAGCGTTGAAAGCAGGCCTGAAGCTTTCTTT. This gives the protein CSVESRPEAFF.

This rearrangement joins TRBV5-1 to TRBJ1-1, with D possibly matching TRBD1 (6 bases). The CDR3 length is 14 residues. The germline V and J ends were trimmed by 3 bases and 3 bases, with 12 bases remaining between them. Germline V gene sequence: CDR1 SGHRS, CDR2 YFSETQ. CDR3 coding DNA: TGCGCCAGCAGCTCGACGAGACAGGACACTGAAGCTTTCTTT. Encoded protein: CASSSTRQDTEAFF.

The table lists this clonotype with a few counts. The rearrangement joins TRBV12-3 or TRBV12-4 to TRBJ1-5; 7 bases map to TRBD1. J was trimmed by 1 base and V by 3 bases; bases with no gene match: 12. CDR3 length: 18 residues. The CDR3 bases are TGTGCCAGCAGTTTCGGGCTACTCAGGGGGGTCAGCAATCAGCCCCAGCATTTT. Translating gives CASSFGLLRGVSNQPQHF.

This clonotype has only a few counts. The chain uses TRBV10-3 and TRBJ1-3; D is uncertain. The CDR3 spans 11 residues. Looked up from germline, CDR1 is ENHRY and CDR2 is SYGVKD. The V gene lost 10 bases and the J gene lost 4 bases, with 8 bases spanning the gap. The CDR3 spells CATVSGNTIYF. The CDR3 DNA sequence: TGTGCCACCGTCTCAGGAAACACCATATATTTT.

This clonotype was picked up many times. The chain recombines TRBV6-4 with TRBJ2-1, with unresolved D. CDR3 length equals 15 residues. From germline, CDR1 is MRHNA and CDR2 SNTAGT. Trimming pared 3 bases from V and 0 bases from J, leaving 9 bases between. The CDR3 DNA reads TGTGCCAGCAGTGAGGGCGGTAGCTCCTACAATGAGCAGTTCTTC. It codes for CASSEGGSSYNEQFF.

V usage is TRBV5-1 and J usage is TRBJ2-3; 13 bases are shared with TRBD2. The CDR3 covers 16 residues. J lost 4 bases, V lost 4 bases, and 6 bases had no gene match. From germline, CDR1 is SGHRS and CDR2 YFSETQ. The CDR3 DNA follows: TGCGCCAGCAGCCGGACTAGCGGGGGATTCCCAGATACGCAGTATTTT. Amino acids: CASSRTSGGFPDTQYF.

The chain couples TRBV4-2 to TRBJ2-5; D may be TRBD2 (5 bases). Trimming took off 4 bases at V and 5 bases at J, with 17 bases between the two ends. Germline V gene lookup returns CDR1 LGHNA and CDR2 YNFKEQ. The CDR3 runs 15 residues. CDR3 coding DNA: TGTGCCAGCAGCCCCCGAGACGGGATAGGGGAGACCCAGTACTTC. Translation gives CASSPRDGIGETQYF.

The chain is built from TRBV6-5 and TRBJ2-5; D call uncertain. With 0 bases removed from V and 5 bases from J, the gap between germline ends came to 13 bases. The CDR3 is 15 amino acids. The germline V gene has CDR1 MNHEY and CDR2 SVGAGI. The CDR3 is CASSYSTLVGETQYF. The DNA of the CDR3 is TGTGCCAGCAGTTACTCGACGTTGGTGGGGGAGACCCAGTACTTC.

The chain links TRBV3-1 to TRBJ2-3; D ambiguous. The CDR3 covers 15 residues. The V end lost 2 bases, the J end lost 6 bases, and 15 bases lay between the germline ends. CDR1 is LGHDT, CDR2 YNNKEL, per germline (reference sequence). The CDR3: CASSQRSRDVDTQYF. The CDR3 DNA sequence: TGTGCCAGCAGCCAACGCAGCCGAGACGTGGATACGCAGTATTTT.